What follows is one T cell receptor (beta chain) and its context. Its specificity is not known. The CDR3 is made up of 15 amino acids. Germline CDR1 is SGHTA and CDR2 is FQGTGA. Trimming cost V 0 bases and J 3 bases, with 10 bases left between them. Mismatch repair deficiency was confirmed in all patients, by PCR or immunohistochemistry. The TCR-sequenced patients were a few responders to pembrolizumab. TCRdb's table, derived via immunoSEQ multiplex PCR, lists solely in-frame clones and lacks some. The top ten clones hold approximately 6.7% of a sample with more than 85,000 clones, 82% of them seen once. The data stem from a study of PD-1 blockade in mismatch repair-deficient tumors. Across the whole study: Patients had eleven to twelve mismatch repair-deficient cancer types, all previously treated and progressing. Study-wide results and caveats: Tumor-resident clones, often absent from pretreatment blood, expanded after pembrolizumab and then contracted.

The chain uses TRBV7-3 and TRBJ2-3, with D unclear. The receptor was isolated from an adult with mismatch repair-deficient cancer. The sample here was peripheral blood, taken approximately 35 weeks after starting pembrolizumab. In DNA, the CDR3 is TGTGCCAGCAGCTTAACGTTTCAATCGACAGATACGCAGTATTTT. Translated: CASSLTFQSTDTQYF. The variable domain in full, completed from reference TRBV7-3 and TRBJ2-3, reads GAGVSQTPSNKVTEKGKYVELRCDPISGHTALYWYRQSLGQGPEFLIYFQGTGAADDSGLPNDRFFAVRPEGSVSTLKIQRTERGDSAVYLCASSLTFQSTDTQYFGPGTRLTVL.